This TCR beta chain was captured by sequencing in a study of T cell responses to AZD1222 COVID-19 vaccine. Assay: immunoSEQ multiplex PCR; the TCRdb copy retains only in-frame clones and omits some. The data show about 96,000 clones, with around 89% seen just once and about 1.5% held by the top ten. Study-wide results and limits: It should be noted that donors were predominantly white British and more often female, and clonal diversity was possibly underestimated. Mapped onto spike, vaccine-associated CD4 TCRs spanned it and were dominant at 160-218 and 743-854. After the peak T cell response, and only then, were repertoires sampled.

This clone was recorded only once. Its specificity is unknown. Sample: peripheral blood, taken on day 0 of AZD1222 vaccination. This sequence originates from an adult in good health.

The CDR3 reads CASIGQEGYGYTF. The CDR3 nucleotides read TGTGCCAGCATAGGACAGGAGGGCTATGGCTACACCTTC. V gene TRBV12-3 or TRBV12-4 combines with J gene TRBJ1-2, with 7 nucleotides matching TRBD1. CDR3 length: 13 residues. J gave up 4 bases and V 7 bases, and 6 bases lay outside the gene matches.